This entry concerns a single TCR beta chain. As yet, its antigen is unknown. These data belong to a study of shared clonotypes between healthy human individuals. Points from the study as a whole: The study's rarefaction showed incomplete sorted-subset sequencing despite large depth. When compared with the clonotypes that were shared by all four sorted-subset donors, the non-shared clonotypes turned out to have lower generation probabilities.

Trimming took 5 bases from V and 1 from J, leaving 9 bases between them. Germline V gene lookup returns CDR1 SGHNT and CDR2 YYREEE (reference sequence). This CDR3 has 14 amino acids. Original methodology: Owing to the provision of junction-only sequences devoid of quality scores by immunoSEQ, filtering differed. Measured with immunoSEQ multiplex PCR; TCRdb has only the in-frame clones, and not every one. The DNA gave D and trimming, while V, J and clone size come from that table. The sample lists over a million clones; approximately 97% were seen once. The receptor comes from a man younger than 45 in good health. Specimen: naive CD4+ T cells sorted from blood. This sample's subset: CD45RA+ positively selected. The chain employs TRBV5-4 and TRBJ2-2, with a tentative D call TRBD2 (6 bases). The chain's CDR3 is CASSRLENTGELFF. DNA for the CDR3: TGTGCCAGCAGTCGACTAGAGAACACCGGGGAGCTGTTTTTT.